These T cell receptor beta chains were read from a single sample in a study of CD8 T cells in ankylosing spondylitis. TCRdb re-called the 5' RACE reads through MiXCR, storing one row per CDR3 protein. The data show about 540,000 distinct CDR3 sequences, roughly an eighth seen once. What was sequenced was blood, either unsorted or a sorted T cell fraction (not recorded which). Receptor source: a male donor with ankylosing spondylitis. Each CDR3 is given with its conserved first and last residue. The D gene is left open where the match is weak. A clone size is listed for some rows: how often the clone was seen (once, few, many), or a class if it is expanded.

>TRBV3-1|NA|TRBJ1-1|few
TGTGCCAGCAGCCAATTTCGGAACACTGAAGCTTTCTTT
CASSQFRNTEAFF
>TRBV3-1|NA|TRBJ1-3|many
TGTGCCTCAGCGACAATTTCTGGAAACACCATATATTTT
CASATISGNTIYF
>TRBV7-2|TRBD2|TRBJ2-1|many
TGTGCCAGCAGCAGACTAGCGGGAGGGCCGAGGAATGAGCAGTTCTTC
CASSRLAGGPRNEQFF
>TRBV5-1|NA|TRBJ2-7|few
TGCGCCAGCAGCTTGGACAGGCGCACCTACGAGCAGTACTTC
CASSLDRRTYEQYF
>TRBV30|NA|TRBJ2-1|NA
TGTGCCTGGAGTGTAAACCTGGGCGAGCAGTTCTTC
CAWSVNLGEQFF
>TRBV12-3/TRBV12-4|NA|TRBJ2-3|NA
TGTGCCAGCGCCAAGGACCAAGATACGCAGTATTTT
CASAKDQDTQYF
>TRBV29-1|NA|TRBJ2-5|many
TGCAGCGTTGAAGCAGCAGCGGAGACCCAGTACTTC
CSVEAAAETQYF
>TRBV9|NA|TRBJ1-1|many
TGTGCCAGCAGCCCCCGCGGGGGGTCGGCGATCTCCGAAGCTTTCTTT
CASSPRGGSAISEAFF
>TRBV11-3|TRBD2|TRBJ2-3|few
TGTGCCAGCAGCTTAGGTGGACTAGTGTCAGATACGCAGTATTTT
CASSLGGLVSDTQYF
>TRBV20-1|TRBD2|TRBJ2-3|few
TGCAGTGCTAGAGATCCTAGCGGGAGGGGAGCAGATACGCAGTATTTT
CSARDPSGRGADTQYF
>TRBV27|NA|TRBJ2-5|NA
TGTGCCAGCAGTTTAAAAGGAGAGACCCAGTACTTC
CASSLKGETQYF
>TRBV7-2|NA|TRBJ2-5|few
TGTGCCAGCAGCTTAGGCCCGGGAGCCGGGCAAGAGACCCAGTACTTC
CASSLGPGAGQETQYF
>TRBV24-1|TRBD1|TRBJ1-5|few
TGTGCCACCAGTGACTCCGACAGGGGCAATCAGCCCCAGCATTTT
CATSDSDRGNQPQHF
>TRBV21-1|NA|TRBJ2-5|once
TGTGCCAGCAGCAGGTCCCGGACAGGGAAGGAGACCCAGTACTTC
CASSRSRTGKETQYF
>TRBV12-3/TRBV12-4|NA|TRBJ2-1|few
TGTGCCAGCAGTTTTTATGAGGATTACAATGAGCAGTTCTTC
CASSFYEDYNEQFF
>TRBV5-1|NA|TRBJ1-2|many
TGCGCCAGCAGCTTGGATGGGATGGAGGCCTATGGCTACACCTTC
CASSLDGMEAYGYTF
>TRBV20-1|NA|TRBJ1-5|few
TGCAGTGCCCTACAGGGAATCACACTCAATCAGCCCCAGCATTTT
CSALQGITLNQPQHF
>TRBV7-2|NA|TRBJ2-4|NA
TGTGCCAGCAGCCCTGGTTCTGCCAAAAACATTCAGTACTTC
CASSPGSAKNIQYF
>TRBV18|NA|TRBJ2-1|NA
TGTGCCAGCTCACCTGCGACGGACAATGAGCAGTTCTTC
CASSPATDNEQFF
>TRBV7-2|TRBD2|TRBJ2-1|NA
TGTGCCAGCAGCACGGGAGTGGCTAGCGGCAATGAGCAGTTCTTC
CASSTGVASGNEQFF
>TRBV2|NA|TRBJ2-7|NA
TGTGCCAGCAGAGACGGACGGGGACCCTACGAGCAGTACTTC
CASRDGRGPYEQYF
>TRBV6-2/TRBV6-3|NA|TRBJ2-1|many
TGTGCCAGCAGTTTTCGGGGACTGATCGTGGTCGAGCAGTTCTTC
CASSFRGLIVVEQFF
>TRBV5-1|TRBD1|TRBJ1-2|NA
TGCGCCAGCAGCTCTGGGACAGGGGCTGGCTACACCTTC
CASSSGTGAGYTF
>TRBV2|NA|TRBJ2-5|once
TGTGCCAGCAGTGAAGTCGGGTACTGGGAGACCCAGTACTTC
CASSEVGYWETQYF
>TRBV11-1|NA|TRBJ1-1|NA
TGTGCCAGCCGCGAGCAGATGAACACTGAAGCTTTCTTT
CASREQMNTEAFF
>TRBV24-1|TRBD1|TRBJ2-1|NA
TGTGCCACCAGCCCAGGGGGCACGTTGGGGTATGAGCAGTTCTTC
CATSPGGTLGYEQFF
>TRBV3-1|NA|TRBJ2-2|NA
TGTGCCTGCAGCCGGAGAGGGGAGAACACCGGGGAGCTGTTTTTT
CACSRRGENTGELFF
>TRBV11-3|TRBD2|TRBJ2-4|few
TGTGCCAGCAGCTTAGGCGGGAGAAGGGCCAAAAACATTCAGTACTTC
CASSLGGRRAKNIQYF
>TRBV12-3/TRBV12-4|NA|TRBJ1-2|NA
TGTGCCAGCAGCAAGAGGGATGGCTACACCTTC
CASSKRDGYTF
>TRBV14|NA|TRBJ1-5|many
TGTGCCAGCAGCCGCGGAGGGAGCGGCAATCAGCCCCAGCATTTT
CASSRGGSGNQPQHF
>TRBV11-3|NA|TRBJ2-3|NA
TGTGCCAGCAGCTTAGGGGACCTATACACAGATACGCAGTATTTT
CASSLGDLYTDTQYF
>TRBV29-1|TRBD1|TRBJ2-3|few
TGCAGCGTTGGTACAGGGGTGGCCACAGATACGCAGTATTTT
CSVGTGVATDTQYF
>TRBV15|NA|TRBJ2-7|NA
TGTGCCACCAGCAGAGATTTTACCGGGAGCAGTTACGAGCAGTACTTC
CATSRDFTGSSYEQYF
>TRBV7-9|TRBD2|TRBJ2-7|few
TGTGCCAGCAGCTTAGAGGTTAGCGGGAGTTACGAGCAGTACTTC
CASSLEVSGSYEQYF
>TRBV11-2|NA|TRBJ1-4|few
TGTGCCAGCAGCTTGACAGACGTAATGAAGGAACTGTTTTTT
CASSLTDVMKELFF
>TRBV20-1|NA|TRBJ2-4|NA
TGCAGTGCGGGTGTGGGGGCAGGGCGAGACATTCAGTACTTC
CSAGVGAGRDIQYF